The 6 T cell receptor beta chains presented below share a single source sample, sequenced in a study of control samples from healthy donors and cancer patients. Produced via immunoSEQ multiplex PCR; TCRdb's table is partial and in-frame only. The table records tens of thousands of clones, roughly 85% of them present only once. The sample consisted of PBMCs. Receptors originate from a man aged 55 to 70 with head and neck cancer.

The chain recombines TRBV4-1 with TRBJ2-1, with D possibly TRBD1 on 5 matching bases. The germline gives CDR1 MGHRA, CDR2 YSYEKL. Deletions cut 0 bases from V and 6 bases from J, with 9 bases between. CDR3 size: 14 residues. The CDR3 bases are TGCGCCAGCAGCCAAGAGGGGCGGCCCAATGAGCAGTTCTTC. It is translated as CASSQEGRPNEQFF.

J is TRBJ1-5 and V is TRBV19, with unresolved D. Trimming took off 3 bases at V and 5 bases at J, with 14 bases between the two ends. The CDR3 has 15 residues. The germline CDR1 and CDR2 sequences are LNHDA and SQIVND (reference sequence). Here the CDR3 reads CASSIRAGDYQPQHF. CDR3 DNA: TGTGCCAGTAGTATCCGGGCAGGTGATTATCAGCCCCAGCATTTT.

V and J are TRBV15 and TRBJ2-5; TRBD2 agrees at 8 bases. V lost 5 bases to trimming and J lost 4 bases; unmatched junction nucleotides: 12. Looked up from germline, CDR1 is LNHNV and CDR2 is YYDKDF (reference sequence). The CDR3 runs to 16 residues. The CDR3 here is CATSVQETGGVETQYF. DNA of the CDR3: TGTGCCACCAGCGTCCAGGAAACGGGAGGGGTAGAGACCCAGTACTTC.

The CDR3 region is CATSRDGLEEDTQYF. CDR3 nucleotide sequence: TGTGCCACCAGCAGAGATGGGCTAGAAGAAGATACGCAGTATTTT. The gene calls are TRBV15 and TRBJ2-3; no clear D. V lost 0 bases to trimming and J lost 5 bases, with 12 bases between them. The CDR3 is made up of 15 amino acids. Looked up from germline, CDR1 is LNHNV and CDR2 is YYDKDF (reference sequence). Variable domain in full (rest from reference TRBV15 and TRBJ2-3): DAMVIQNPRYQVTQFGKPVTLSCSQTLNHNVMYWYQQKSSQAPKLLFHYYDKDFNNEADTPDNFQSRRPNTSFCFLDIRSPGLGDTAMYLCATSRDGLEEDTQYFGPGTRLTVL.

V is TRBV18 and J is TRBJ2-6, with D possibly being TRBD2 (6 bases). Trimming shortened V by 6 bases and J by 0 bases, and 15 bases separated the two germline ends. The germline CDR1 and CDR2 sequences are KGHSH and LQKENI. The CDR3 sequence is 17 residues long. CDR3 bases: TGTGCCAGCTCGCCGGGACTTATGAGCTCTGGGGCCAACGTCCTGACTTTC. This translates into CASSPGLMSSGANVLTF.

This rearrangement joins TRBV28 to TRBJ2-5, with D perhaps TRBD1 (5 bases). The CDR3 runs 14 residues. The ends were cut back, 3 bases at V and 5 bases at J, with 13 bases in the middle. Germline V CDR1 and CDR2: MDHEN, SYDVKM. In nucleotides, the CDR3 is TGTGCCAGCAGTTTTTTTGCAGGGCCGGAGACCCAGTACTTC. Translating gives CASSFFAGPETQYF.